The rows below give T cell receptor beta chains drawn from one sample of a study of shared clonotypes between healthy human individuals. Assay used: immunoSEQ multiplex PCR; TCRdb lists only in-frame clones, some missing. The repertoire holds some 980,000 clones, over 75% seen once, with approximately 1.5% in the top ten. The sequencing input was memory CD4+ T cells sorted from blood. These receptors all stem from a man aged 18 to 35 in good health. Each CDR3 is given with its conserved first and last residue. D genes are given only for firm matches. Clone size is stated in some rows and not others, as once, few, many or a class when expanded.

cdr3_length	d_call	v_call	clone_size	j_call	cdr3_nt	cdr3_aa
15	TRBD1	TRBV6-1	NA	TRBJ2-1	TGTGCCACCCGGGACAGTCAGACCCCCTACAATGAGCAGTTCTTC	CATRDSQTPYNEQFF
14	TRBD2	TRBV2	NA	TRBJ2-7	TGTGCCAGCAGGCCACTAGCGCAAACCTACGAGCAGTACTTC	CASRPLAQTYEQYF
14	NA	TRBV5-1	few	TRBJ2-1	TGCGCCAGCCAGGGCAGGCTATCAGCCAATGAGCAGTTCTTC	CASQGRLSANEQFF
12	NA	TRBV30	NA	TRBJ1-2	TGTGCCTGGAGTGTACAGTATAATGGCTACACCTTC	CAWSVQYNGYTF
16	NA	TRBV15	once	TRBJ1-1	TGTGCCACCAGCAGTTTCTCGGTAGGTCGAAACACTGAAGCTTTCTTT	CATSSFSVGRNTEAFF
16	NA	TRBV5-4	once	TRBJ2-2	TGTGCCAGCAGCTTGGGGGCCGGGAGTGAGGGCGGGGAGCTGTTTTTT	CASSLGAGSEGGELFF
13	NA	TRBV5-1	NA	TRBJ2-2	TGCGCCAGCAGCTTTGGGAACACCGGGGAGCTGTTTTTT	CASSFGNTGELFF
15	NA	TRBV19	once	TRBJ2-5	TGTGCCAGTAGTATCAGGCGCTCCGGGCCAGAGACCCAGTACTTC	CASSIRRSGPETQYF
14	TRBD1	TRBV30	once	TRBJ1-4	TGTGCCTGGAGTTTCACAGGGGGATATGAAAAACTGTTTTTT	CAWSFTGGYEKLFF
16	TRBD1	TRBV4-3	NA	TRBJ1-1	TGCGCCAGCAGCCAAGCTACGGACAGGGAGAACACTGAAGCTTTCTTT	CASSQATDRENTEAFF
14	NA	TRBV7-8	NA	TRBJ1-1	TGTGCCGCACGATCCGGGCCACCGAACACTGAAGCTTTCTTT	CAARSGPPNTEAFF
15	NA	TRBV6-5	NA	TRBJ1-1	TGTGCCAGCAAGGGAGTCAAACAGGGTGACACTGAAGCTTTCTTT	CASKGVKQGDTEAFF
16	NA	TRBV1	NA	TRBJ2-1	TGCACCAGCAGCCAAGGCGGGCTAGAATCTACCAATGAGCAGTTCTTC	CTSSQGGLESTNEQFF
15	NA	TRBV5-1	NA	TRBJ1-4	TGCGCCAGCAGCTTGGACGGCACAAGGCATGAAAAACTGTTTTTT	CASSLDGTRHEKLFF
14	NA	TRBV2	NA	TRBJ1-4	TGTGCCAGCAGAGGCTTTGCAACTAATGAAAAACTGTTTTTT	CASRGFATNEKLFF
12	NA	TRBV2	few	TRBJ1-2	TGTGCCAGCAGTGAACTCAACTATGGCTACACCTTC	CASSELNYGYTF
16	TRBD1	TRBV7-8	few	TRBJ1-3	TGTGCCAGCAGCCGACAGGGGGAAGTGCCTGGAAACACCATATATTTT	CASSRQGEVPGNTIYF
13	NA	TRBV28	NA	TRBJ1-2	TGTGCCAGCAGTTTGTGGGCCAACTATGGCTACACCTTC	CASSLWANYGYTF
15	TRBD1	TRBV10-1	NA	TRBJ2-2	TGCGCCAGCAGTGAGCGGACAGGGGACGCCGGGGAGCTGTTTTTT	CASSERTGDAGELFF
16	TRBD1	TRBV5-6	NA	TRBJ1-1	TGTGCCAGCAGCTTTCGGACAGGGGGAGAGAACACTGAAGCTTTCTTT	CASSFRTGGENTEAFF
17	NA	TRBV4-1	NA	TRBJ2-6	TGCGCCAGCAGCCAAGATAATGCGGTGGCTGGGGCCAACGTCCTGACTTTC	CASSQDNAVAGANVLTF
14	NA	TRBV25-1	few	TRBJ2-1	TGTGCCAGCAGTAAGGCAGCCAAATACAATGAGCAGTTCTTC	CASSKAAKYNEQFF
13	NA	TRBV7-8	NA	TRBJ2-3	TGTGCCAGCAGCCCCCCCTACACAGATACGCAGTATTTT	CASSPPYTDTQYF